These T cell receptor beta chains were read from a single sample in a study of CD8 T cells in ankylosing spondylitis. One entry per CDR3 protein results from TCRdb running MiXCR on the 5' RACE reads. The table lists roughly 91,000 distinct CDR3 sequences, roughly 8.7% of them singletons, with 9.9% in the top ten. Sample: blood, either unsorted or a sorted T cell fraction (not recorded which). These receptors all stem from a male donor with ankylosing spondylitis or in good health (not recorded which). Both conserved end residues are part of each CDR3. The order of the fields is clone size, D gene, J gene, V gene, CDR3 protein, CDR3 DNA. D genes are given only for firm matches. Clone size, where shown, is once, few, many, or a class for clones that have expanded.

>-|TRBD1|TRBJ2-7|TRBV12-3/TRBV12-4
CASSPGQGRVKQYF
TGTGCCAGCAGTCCGGGACAGGGCCGGGTGAAGCAGTACTTC
>many|-|TRBJ1-2|TRBV6-2/TRBV6-3
CASSYPGEIGGYTF
TGTGCCAGCAGTTACCCCGGGGAGATCGGGGGCTACACCTTC
>many|TRBD2|TRBJ2-2|TRBV4-2
CASSQRLAANTGELFF
TGTGCCAGCAGCCAAAGGCTAGCGGCGAACACCGGGGAGCTGTTTTTT
>many|-|TRBJ2-2|TRBV19
CASSILDSTGELFF
TGTGCCAGTAGTATTTTAGACAGCACCGGGGAGCTGTTTTTT
>many|TRBD2|TRBJ2-3|TRBV29-1
CSVEGSDGTGLWSTDTQYF
TGCAGCGTTGAGGGCAGTGACGGCACGGGACTATGGAGCACAGATACGCAGTATTTT
>many|TRBD1|TRBJ2-1|TRBV29-1
CSVDPGQGDDEQFF
TGCAGCGTTGATCCGGGACAGGGGGACGATGAGCAGTTCTTC
>many|-|TRBJ1-1|TRBV27
CASSFGYSYTEAFF
TGTGCCAGCAGCTTTGGGTACAGCTACACTGAAGCTTTCTTT
>many|TRBD2|TRBJ2-5|TRBV12-5
CASALLAGAYQETQYF
TGTGCTAGTGCCCTACTAGCGGGGGCGTACCAAGAGACCCAGTACTTC
>few|TRBD2|TRBJ2-3|TRBV20-1
CCARRGPGTSGADTQYF
TGCTGTGCTAGGAGGGGCCCCGGGACTAGCGGCGCAGATACGCAGTATTTT
>many|TRBD2|TRBJ2-1|TRBV7-3
CASSLNRGGDEFF
TGTGCCAGCAGCTTAAACCGGGGGGGTGACGAGTTCTTC
>-|-|TRBJ2-1|TRBV7-9
CASSLWTGGVYNEQFF
TGTGCCAGCAGCTTATGGACTGGCGGAGTTTACAATGAGCAGTTCTTC
>once|-|TRBJ1-1|TRBV11-2
CASSLRPGFSTEAFF
TGTGCCAGCAGCTTACGGCCGGGGTTTAGCACTGAAGCTTTCTTT
>many|TRBD2|TRBJ2-1|TRBV12-3/TRBV12-4
CASSLSDGGKTHNNEQFF
TGTGCCAGCAGTTTATCCGACGGGGGGAAAACCCACAACAATGAGCAGTTCTTC
>many|-|TRBJ2-4|TRBV5-1
CASSFGQGVIQYF
TGCGCCAGCAGCTTCGGGCAGGGCGTCATTCAGTACTTC
>many|-|TRBJ1-1|TRBV6-2/TRBV6-3
CASSYGWIGPVRAFF
TGTGCCAGCAGTTACGGGTGGATAGGGCCGGTGAGAGCTTTCTTT
>many|TRBD2|TRBJ2-5|TRBV7-7
CASQRGLAGLETQYF
TGTGCTAGCCAGCGAGGACTAGCGGGGCTAGAGACCCAGTACTTC
>many|-|TRBJ1-5|TRBV7-2
CASSSGQYSNQPQHF
TGTGCCAGCAGCTCTGGACAGTATAGCAATCAGCCCCAGCATTTT
>many|-|TRBJ1-1|TRBV7-9
CASSSDSSVSEAFF
TGTGCCAGCAGCTCGGACAGCTCAGTGTCTGAAGCTTTCTTT
>few|-|TRBJ2-7|TRBV29-1
CSVNSGSYEQYF
TGCAGCGTTAATAGCGGTTCCTACGAGCAGTACTTC
>many|-|TRBJ1-2|TRBV10-2
CASRPRENYGYTF
TGCGCCAGCAGACCCAGGGAAAACTATGGCTACACCTTC
>-|TRBD2|TRBJ2-1|TRBV7-6
CASSSGLAGYNEQFF
TGTGCCAGCAGCTCTGGACTAGCGGGCTACAATGAGCAGTTCTTC
>many|TRBD1|TRBJ1-2|TRBV7-2
CASSLAGTGGVGYTF
TGTGCCAGCAGCTTAGCCGGGACAGGGGGTGTTGGCTACACCTTC
>-|TRBD2|TRBJ2-7|TRBV5-1
CASSSGGTSGLYEQYF
TGCGCCAGCAGCTCGGGTGGGACTAGCGGGCTCTACGAGCAGTACTTC
>few|TRBD2|TRBJ2-6|TRBV5-4
CASSRGLAGSGANVLTF
TGTGCCAGCAGCCGGGGACTAGCGGGCTCTGGGGCCAACGTCCTGACTTTC
>many|TRBD2|TRBJ2-1|TRBV7-9
CASWASGSSYNEQFF
TGTGCCAGCTGGGCTAGCGGGAGCTCCTACAATGAGCAGTTCTTC
>many|-|TRBJ2-2|TRBV20-1
CSATTDTGELFF
TGCAGTGCTACGACAGACACCGGGGAGCTGTTTTTT
>many|-|TRBJ2-1|TRBV7-9
CASSLQDYYNEQFF
TGTGCCAGCAGCCTACAGGACTACTACAATGAGCAGTTCTTC
>many|-|TRBJ2-5|TRBV2
CASNTGGQETQYF
TGTGCCAGCAACACCGGAGGACAAGAGACCCAGTACTTC
>many|-|TRBJ1-6|TRBV5-1
CASSSGGLSSYNSPLHF
TGCGCCAGCAGCTCCGGGGGGCTAAGCTCCTATAATTCACCCCTCCACTTT
>many|TRBD1|TRBJ1-5|TRBV20-1
CSAAGQGDNQPQHF
TGCAGTGCAGCGGGACAGGGCGACAATCAGCCCCAGCATTTT
>many|-|TRBJ1-1|TRBV18
CASSPAGGEAFF
TGTGCCAGCTCACCAGCCGGGGGAGAAGCTTTCTTT
>few|-|TRBJ1-1|TRBV7-8
CASSLAAGLNTEAFF
TGTGCCAGCAGCTTAGCCGCAGGGCTAAACACTGAAGCTTTCTTT
>few|-|TRBJ2-2|TRBV7-3
CASSLAQGHLANTGELFF
TGTGCCAGCAGCTTAGCTCAGGGCCACCTCGCGAACACCGGGGAGCTGTTTTTT
>many|-|TRBJ2-2|TRBV21-1
CASSKYGNRGDTGELFF
TGTGCCAGCAGCAAATATGGAAACAGGGGGGACACCGGGGAGCTGTTTTTT
>few|-|TRBJ2-3|TRBV7-2
CASSSSGTYTDTQYF
TGTGCCAGCAGCTCGTCCGGGACCTACACAGATACGCAGTATTTT